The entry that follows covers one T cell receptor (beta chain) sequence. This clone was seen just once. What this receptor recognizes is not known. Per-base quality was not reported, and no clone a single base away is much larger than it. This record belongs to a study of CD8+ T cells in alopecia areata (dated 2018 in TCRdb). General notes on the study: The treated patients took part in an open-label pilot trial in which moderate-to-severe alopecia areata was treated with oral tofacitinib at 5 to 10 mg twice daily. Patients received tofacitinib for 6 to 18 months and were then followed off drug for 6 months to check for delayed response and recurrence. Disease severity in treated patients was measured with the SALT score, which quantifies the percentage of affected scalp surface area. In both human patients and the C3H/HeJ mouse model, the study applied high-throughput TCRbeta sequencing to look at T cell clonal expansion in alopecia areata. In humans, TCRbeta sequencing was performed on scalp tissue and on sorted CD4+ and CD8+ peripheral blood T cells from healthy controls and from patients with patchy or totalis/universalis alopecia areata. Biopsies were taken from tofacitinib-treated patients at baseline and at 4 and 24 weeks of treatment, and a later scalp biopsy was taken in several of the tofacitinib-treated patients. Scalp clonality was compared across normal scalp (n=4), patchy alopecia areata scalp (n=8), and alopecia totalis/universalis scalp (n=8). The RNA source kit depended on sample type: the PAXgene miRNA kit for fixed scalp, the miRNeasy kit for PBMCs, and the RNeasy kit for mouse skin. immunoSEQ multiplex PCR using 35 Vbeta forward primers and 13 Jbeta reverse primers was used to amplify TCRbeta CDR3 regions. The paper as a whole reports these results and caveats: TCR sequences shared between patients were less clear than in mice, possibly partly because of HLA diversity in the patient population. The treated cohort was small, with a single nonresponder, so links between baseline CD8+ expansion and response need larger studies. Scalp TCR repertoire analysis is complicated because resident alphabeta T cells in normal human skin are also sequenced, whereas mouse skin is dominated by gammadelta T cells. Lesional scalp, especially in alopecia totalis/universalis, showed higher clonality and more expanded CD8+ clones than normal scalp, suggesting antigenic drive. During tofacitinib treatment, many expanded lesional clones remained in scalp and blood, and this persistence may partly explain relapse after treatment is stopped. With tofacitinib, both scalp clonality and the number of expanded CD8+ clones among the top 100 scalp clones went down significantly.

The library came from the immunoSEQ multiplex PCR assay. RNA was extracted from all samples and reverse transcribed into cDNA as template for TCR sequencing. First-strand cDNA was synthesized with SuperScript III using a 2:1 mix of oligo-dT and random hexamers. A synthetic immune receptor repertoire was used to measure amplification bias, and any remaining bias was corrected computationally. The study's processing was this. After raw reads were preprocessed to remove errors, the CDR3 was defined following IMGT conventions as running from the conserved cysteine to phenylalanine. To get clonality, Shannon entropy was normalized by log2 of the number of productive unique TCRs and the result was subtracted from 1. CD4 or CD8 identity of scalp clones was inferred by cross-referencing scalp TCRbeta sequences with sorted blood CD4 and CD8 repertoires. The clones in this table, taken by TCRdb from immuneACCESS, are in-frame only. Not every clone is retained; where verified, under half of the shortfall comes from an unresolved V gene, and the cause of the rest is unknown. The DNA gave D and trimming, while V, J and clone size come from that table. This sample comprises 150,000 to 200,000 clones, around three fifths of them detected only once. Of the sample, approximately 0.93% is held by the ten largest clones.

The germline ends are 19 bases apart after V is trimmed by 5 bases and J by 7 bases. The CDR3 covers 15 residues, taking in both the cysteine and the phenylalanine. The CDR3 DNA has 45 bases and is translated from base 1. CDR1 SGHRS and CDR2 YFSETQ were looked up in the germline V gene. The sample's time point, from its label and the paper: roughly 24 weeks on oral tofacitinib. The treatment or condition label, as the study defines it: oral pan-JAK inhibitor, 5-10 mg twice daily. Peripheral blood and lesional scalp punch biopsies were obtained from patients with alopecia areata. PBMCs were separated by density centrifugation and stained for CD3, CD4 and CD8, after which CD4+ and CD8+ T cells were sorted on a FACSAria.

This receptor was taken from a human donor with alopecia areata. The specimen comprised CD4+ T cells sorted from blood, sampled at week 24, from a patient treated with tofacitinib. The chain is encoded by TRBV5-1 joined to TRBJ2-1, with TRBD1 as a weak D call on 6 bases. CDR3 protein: CASSLTGNPGNEQFF. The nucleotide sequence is TGCGCCAGCAGTCTAACAGGGAATCCTGGGAATGAGCAGTTCTTC.